The 9 T cell receptor beta chains listed next were all sequenced from one sample in a study of metastatic and nonmetastatic thyroid tumors. TCRdb ran MiXCR on the PCR reads. This table has around 18,000 clones, 33% appearing once. No treatment of any kind had been given to any patient before thyroid surgery. The material sequenced was tumor tissue. The receptors were sampled from a male donor with papillary thyroid cancer or a benign thyroid nodule (not recorded which). Some clones in this sample may be carry-over from other donors' samples.

This clone was counted many times. The chain has TRBV24-1 and TRBJ1-5, with D uncertain. Trimming shortened V by 9 bases and J by 5 bases, and 13 bases separated the two germline ends. The CDR3 extends over 13 amino acids. In germline, CDR1 is KGHDR, CDR2 SFDVKD. The CDR3, as DNA: TGTGCCACCCAACTTCGAACGGATCAGCCCCAGCATTTT. As protein: CATQLRTDQPQHF.

V gene TRBV20-1 combines with J gene TRBJ2-7; TRBD2 agrees at 7 bases. The trim removed 5 bases at V and 6 bases at J, leaving 7 bases unmatched. The germline V gene has CDR1 DFQATT and CDR2 SNEGSKA (reference sequence). This CDR3 has 12 amino acids. The CDR3 region has the DNA TGCAGTGCTCGGGACTATCTCCCCGAGCAGTACTTC. Translated, it gives CSARDYLPEQYF.

As to this clone: The conserved phenylalanine or tryptophan is not found at the CDR3 terminus, so this likely reflects a read error. V is TRBV10-3 and J is TRBJ2-3; the match to TRBD2 covers 9 bases. The V gene's germline CDR1 is ENHRY and CDR2 SYGVKD. The CDR3 has 15 residues. This CDR3 is CAIRPTGTSTDTQYV. The CDR3, as DNA: TGTGCCATCAGGCCGACAGGGACTAGCACCGATACGCAGTATGTT.

The rearrangement joins TRBV5-1 to TRBJ1-2; D ambiguous. Trimming removed 0 bases from V and 8 bases from J, with 11 bases in between. This CDR3 comprises 13 residues. Looked up from germline, CDR1 is SGHRS and CDR2 is YFSETQ. This CDR3 reads CASSLEAGGGYTF. The DNA for the CDR3 is TGCGCCAGCAGCTTGGAAGCAGGCGGAGGCTACACCTTC.

The chain joins TRBV12-3 or TRBV12-4 to TRBJ2-3; TRBD2 aligns across 14 bases. J was trimmed by 1 base and V by 6 bases; bases with no gene match: 6. This CDR3 comprises 17 residues. CDR3 region: CASSQGTSGRGTDTQYF. The CDR3, as DNA: TGTGCCAGCAGCCAAGGGACTAGCGGGAGAGGCACAGATACGCAGTATTTT.

V and J are TRBV11-3 and TRBJ1-1, with unresolved D. The CDR3 runs 15 residues. V gave up 2 bases and J gave up 1 base, with 11 bases separating them. Germline V gene lookup returns CDR1 SGHNT and CDR2 YENEEA. CDR3 nucleotides: TGTGCCAGCAGCTTAAGCGGCCAAACGAACACTGAAGCTTTCTTT. Its protein is CASSLSGQTNTEAFF.

The chain is built from TRBV2 and TRBJ2-2; the match to TRBD1 covers 8 bases. Trimming cost V 8 bases and J 8 bases; bases outside gene matches: 7. The CDR3 length is 13 residues. CDR1 is SNHLY and CDR2 is FYNNEI in the germline V gene. The CDR3 protein is CASRTGSPGELFF. CDR3 DNA: TGTGCCAGCCGGACAGGGTCCCCTGGGGAGCTGTTTTTT.

V usage is TRBV6-1 and J usage is TRBJ2-1; TRBD2 might be the D (5 bases). Trimming left V 1 base short and J 4 bases short, with 11 bases between. Germline V gene sequence: CDR1 MNHNS, CDR2 SASEGT. CDR3 length: 15 residues. CDR3 coding DNA: TGTGCCAGCAGTGAAGATGGACTTGAGTACAATGAGCAGTTCTTC. Protein sequence: CASSEDGLEYNEQFF.

The chain combines TRBV5-1 with TRBJ2-7; a possible D gene is TRBD2 (6 bases). The CDR3 is made up of 15 amino acids. V was cut by 3 bases and J by 0 bases, with 13 bases left in between. The germline V gene encodes CDR1 SGHRS and CDR2 YFSETQ. CDR3 protein: CASSSGLTSSYEQYF. CDR3 nucleotides: TGCGCCAGCAGCTCGGGACTGACGAGCTCCTACGAGCAGTACTTC.